This T cell receptor (beta chain) derives from a study of T cell repertoires in cytomegalovirus infection. Each CDR3 protein is one row after TCRdb ran MiXCR on the reads. The sample has approximately 350,000 distinct CDR3 sequences, roughly 34% seen once. The CDR3 extends over 13 amino acids. Germline V gene data show CDR1 as KGHSH and CDR2 as LQKENI. V was trimmed by 3 bases and J by 2 bases, leaving 5 bases between them. This clonotype was counted a few times. Antigen specificity is unknown. The sample here was cultured PBMCs, taken from culture after CMV antigen stimulation. The rearrangement links TRBV18 to TRBJ2-1, with D uncertain. The origin of this receptor is a human donor in good health (CMV status not recorded). Some clones in this sample may be carry-over from other donors' samples. CDR3 protein: CASSPWTYNEQFF. DNA of the CDR3: TGTGCCAGCTCACCCTGGACCTACAATGAGCAGTTCTTC.